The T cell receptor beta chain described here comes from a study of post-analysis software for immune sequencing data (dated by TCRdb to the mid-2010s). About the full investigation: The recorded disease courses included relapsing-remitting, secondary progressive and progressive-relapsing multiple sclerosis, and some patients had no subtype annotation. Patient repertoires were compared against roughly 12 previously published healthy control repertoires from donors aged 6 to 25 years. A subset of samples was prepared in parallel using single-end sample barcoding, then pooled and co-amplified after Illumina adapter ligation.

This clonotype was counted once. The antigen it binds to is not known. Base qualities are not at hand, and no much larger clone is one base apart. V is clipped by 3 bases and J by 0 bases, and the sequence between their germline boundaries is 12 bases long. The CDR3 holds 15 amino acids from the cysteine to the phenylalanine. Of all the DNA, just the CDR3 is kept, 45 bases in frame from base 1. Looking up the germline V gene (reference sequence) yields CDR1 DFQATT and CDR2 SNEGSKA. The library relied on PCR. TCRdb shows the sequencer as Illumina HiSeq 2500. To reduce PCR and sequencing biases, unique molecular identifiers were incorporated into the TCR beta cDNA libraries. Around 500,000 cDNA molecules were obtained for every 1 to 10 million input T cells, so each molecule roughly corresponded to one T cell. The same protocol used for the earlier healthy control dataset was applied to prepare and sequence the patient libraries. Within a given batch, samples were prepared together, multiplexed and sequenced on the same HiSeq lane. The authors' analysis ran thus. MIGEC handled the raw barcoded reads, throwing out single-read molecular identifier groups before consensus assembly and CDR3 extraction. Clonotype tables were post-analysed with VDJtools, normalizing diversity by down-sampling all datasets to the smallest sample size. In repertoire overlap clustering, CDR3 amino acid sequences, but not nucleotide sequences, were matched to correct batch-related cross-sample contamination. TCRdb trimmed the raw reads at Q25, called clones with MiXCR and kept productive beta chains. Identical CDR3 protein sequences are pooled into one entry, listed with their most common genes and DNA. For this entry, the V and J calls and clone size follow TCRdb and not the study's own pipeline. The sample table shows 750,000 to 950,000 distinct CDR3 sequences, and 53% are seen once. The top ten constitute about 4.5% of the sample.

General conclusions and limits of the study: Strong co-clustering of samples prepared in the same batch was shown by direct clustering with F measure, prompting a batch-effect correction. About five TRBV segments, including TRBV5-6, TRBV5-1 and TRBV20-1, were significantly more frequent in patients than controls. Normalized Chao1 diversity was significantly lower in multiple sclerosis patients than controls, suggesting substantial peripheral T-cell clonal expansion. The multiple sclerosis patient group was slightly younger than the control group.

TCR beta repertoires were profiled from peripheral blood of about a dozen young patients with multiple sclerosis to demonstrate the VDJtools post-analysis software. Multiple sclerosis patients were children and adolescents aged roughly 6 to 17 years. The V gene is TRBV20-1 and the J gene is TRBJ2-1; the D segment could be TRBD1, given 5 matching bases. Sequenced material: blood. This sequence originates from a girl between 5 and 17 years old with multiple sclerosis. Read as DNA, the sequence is TGCAGTGCTAGTAAGGGGCCGAGCTCCTACAATGAGCAGTTCTTC. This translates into CSASKGPSSYNEQFF.